The clone carrying this T cell receptor beta chain has at least ten counts. This sample was taken from a study of regulatory T cells in long-lasting Graves disease. Arm-PCR of CDR3 regions and iRepertoire HTBI primers were used to build TCR beta libraries. TCRdb re-called the multiplex PCR reads with MiXCR, one entry per CDR3 protein. The table has about 470,000 distinct CDR3 sequences, roughly 16% seen once; the top ten hold 10% to 15%. With 6 bases removed from V and 5 bases from J, the gap between germline ends came to 14 bases. This CDR3 comprises 14 residues. Described time point: newly diagnosed GD, antithyroid drugs for less than 3 months. PBMCs provided the RNA from which the TCR library was made. The same data also contributed to another study, on T cells in Graves' hyperthyroidism and ophthalmopathy. That report adds: Carried out on the TCR CDR3, a first-round RT-PCR used the HTBI primer set.

The sample consisted of peripheral blood mononuclear cells (PBMCs), taken at new diagnosis, from a patient treated with antithyroid drugs. The chain combines TRBV12-3 or TRBV12-4 with TRBJ2-1; possible D gene TRBD2, 6 bases. This TCR was recovered from a man aged 35-49 years with Graves disease. CDR3 sequence: CASRPGSPNNEQFF. CDR3 nucleotide sequence: TGTGCCAGCAGGCCCGGGAGTCCCAACAATGAGCAGTTCTTC.